This TCR beta chain was identified during a study of graft-versus-host responses after intestinal transplantation. About the study: The transplants performed in recipients were multivisceral, liver-intestinal, or isolated intestinal. Among the recipients, all got anti-thymocyte globulin induction and then tacrolimus and steroids for around 3 years.

Broader study findings: High graft-versus-host to host-versus-graft clonal ratios were seen in allografts of patients with graft-donor T cell macrochimerism.

V lost 4 bases to trimming and J lost 5 bases; unmatched junction nucleotides: 9. This CDR3 has 16 residues. Germline CDR1 is LGHNA and CDR2 is YNFKEQ. This clone occurred once. Its specificity is unknown. Libraries were prepared by immunoSEQ multiplex PCR; TCRdb keeps only in-frame clonotypes and omits some of them. The sample carries 80,000 to 100,000 clones, about 90% recorded once. The V gene is TRBV4-2, the J gene TRBJ2-2, with 8 bases fitting TRBD1. Source: unstimulated CD8+ T cells sorted from spleen or lymph node cells, taken before transplant. This TCR derives from a human donor who was the organ donor for an intestinal transplant. In nucleotides, the CDR3 is TGTGCCAGCAGCCCCCGGACAGGGATTTGGACCGGGGAGCTGTTTTTT. It specifies CASSPRTGIWTGELFF.